This record looks at one T cell receptor beta chain sequence and its context. Its cognate antigen is unknown. The record originates from a study of OX40 agonist ivuxolimab in advanced cancers. Study outcomes and limitations: Among some nonresponders, normalized T-cell clonal expansion was also low.

The protocol was immunoSEQ multiplex PCR, while the TCRdb copy is restricted to in-frame clones and leaves out a portion. The sample consists of tens of thousands of clones, about 88% of them appearing once. The CDR3 extends over 21 amino acids. CDR1 and CDR2 from the germline V gene are MNHNS and SASEGT. The V and J ends lost 0 bases and 0 bases, in that order; junction bases with no gene match: 16. This TCR came from an adult with an advanced solid tumor such as melanoma, head and neck, liver or kidney cancer. This material consisted of CD4+ or CD8+ T cells sorted from blood, taken in a trial of the OX40 agonist ivuxolimab. The V and J genes are TRBV6-1 and TRBJ2-7, with TRBD1 matching over 11 bases. The CDR3 sequence: CASSEAGFGDRGSHSSYEQYF. The CDR3 region has the DNA TGTGCCAGCAGTGAAGCAGGGTTTGGGGACAGGGGGTCTCACTCCTCCTACGAGCAGTACTTC.